The T cell receptor beta chain under discussion was sequenced for a study of blood T cell repertoires in COVID-19 (TCRdb year 2020). With respect to the entire study: The collaborator samples originated in the United States, Italy and Spain and spanned the acute and convalescent phases of COVID-19. The material from the prospective study consisted of cDNA or gDNA derived from T cells, B-cell-depleted T cells, or PBMCs. Subjects who had been exposed to COVID-19, were actively infected with it, or had recovered from it provided the deeply sampled blood TCRbeta repertoires that made up the dataset. The repertoires were made available in a free public database intended to serve as a resource for research on the immune response to SARS-CoV-2. The samples were drawn from the first 160 participants of the ongoing ImmuneRACE study and from some 1,300 subjects provided by 6 global collaborators. Sample metadata almost always included a de-identified subject ID, COVID-19 status, age in years and sex. HLA class I and class II types, where available, came from metadata supplied by the sample provider rather than from assay-based typing. The research as a whole found: The amount of clinical and demographic metadata varied by source and participant and was provided uncurated.

TCRbeta CDR3 regions were amplified from genomic DNA by means of the immunoSEQ Assay, a bias-controlled multiplex PCR. Concerning the study's data processing: The number of nucleated cells in each sample was estimated by amplification of reference gene primers within the assay. To quantify the absolute abundance of each unique TCRbeta CDR3 rearrangement, sequence reads were collapsed and filtered. For each sample, productive Simpson clonality was calculated as the square root of Simpson's diversity index across productive rearrangements. Drawn from immuneACCESS, this table holds only the in-frame rearrangements with V and J called that TCRdb kept. Clones are partly lost; checked studies trace under half to an unresolved V gene and leave the rest unexplained. V, J and clone size are taken as reported in that table, and D and trimming were inferred from the DNA itself. For this sample the table gives more than 300,000 clones, of which 88% were detected only once. The ten largest make up 0.9% to 1.5% of the sample.

In the prospective study, participants were about 18 to 89 years old, resided in 20 to 30 geographic areas of the United States, and were enrolled through a virtual design. In the prospective study, participants were assigned to cohorts based on the clinical history participants reported in a screening survey and a study questionnaire. Recovered participants in ImmuneRACE Cohort 3 were defined as having two consecutive negative NP/OP PCR tests, clearance from a healthcare professional, or resolution of symptoms. In the prospective study, whole blood, serum and a nasopharyngeal or oropharyngeal swab were collected from each participant by mobile phlebotomists. Participants in the prospective study had the option to provide additional blood draws and questionnaires over a 2-month period. Blood samples from the prospective study were shipped frozen or at room temperature prior to DNA extraction. Worth noting for this clone: Its antigen has not been determined. Base qualities are not provided; no much larger clone lies one nucleotide away.

Per the germline V gene, SQVTM is the CDR1 and ANQGSEA is the CDR2. Taken from cysteine to phenylalanine, the CDR3 has 13 residues. The read is trimmed to its CDR3 DNA, 39 bases read in frame from base 1. V loses 4 bases of germline sequence and J loses 3 bases, and the interval between the two ends is 10 bases. Material for sequencing was PBMCs or T cells enriched from blood (not recorded which). The sequence was collected from a woman under 30 who had recovered from COVID-19. The rearranged chain carries TRBV29-1 and TRBJ1-3, with the D gene uncertain. The CDR3 region has the sequence CSVVGRNGNTIYF. The sequenced DNA: TGCAGCGTTGTCGGCAGGAATGGAAACACCATATATTTT.